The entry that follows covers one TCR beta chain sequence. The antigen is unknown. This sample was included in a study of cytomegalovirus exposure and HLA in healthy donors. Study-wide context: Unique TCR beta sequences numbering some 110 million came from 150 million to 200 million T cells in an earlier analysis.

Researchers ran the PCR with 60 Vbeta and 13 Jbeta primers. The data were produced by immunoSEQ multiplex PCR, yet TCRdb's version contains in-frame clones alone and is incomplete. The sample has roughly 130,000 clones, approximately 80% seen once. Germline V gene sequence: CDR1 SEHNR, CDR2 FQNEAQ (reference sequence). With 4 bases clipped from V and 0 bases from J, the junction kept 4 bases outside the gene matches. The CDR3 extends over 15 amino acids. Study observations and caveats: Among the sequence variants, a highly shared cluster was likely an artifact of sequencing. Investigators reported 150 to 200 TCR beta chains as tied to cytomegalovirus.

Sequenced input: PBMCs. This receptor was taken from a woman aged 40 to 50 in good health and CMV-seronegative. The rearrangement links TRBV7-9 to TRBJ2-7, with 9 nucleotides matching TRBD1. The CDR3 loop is CASSSGQGTSYEQYF. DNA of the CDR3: TGTGCCAGCAGCTCGGGACAGGGAACCTCCTACGAGCAGTACTTC. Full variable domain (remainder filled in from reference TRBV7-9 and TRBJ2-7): DTGVSQNPRHKITKRGQNVTFRCDPISEHNRLYWYRQTLGQGPEFLTYFQNEAQLEKSRLLSDRFSAERPKGSFSTLEIQRTEQGDSAMYLCASSSGQGTSYEQYFGPGTRLTVT.